The subject of this entry is one T cell receptor beta chain. No antigen is known for it. Germline values: CDR1 SGDLS, CDR2 YYNGEE. CDR3 size: 15 residues. The ends lost 5 bases at V and 4 bases at J; junction bases unmatched: 11. Generated by immunoSEQ multiplex PCR, the TCRdb table keeps only in-frame clones and is missing some. The sample consists of 140,000 to 150,000 clones, about 92% of them appearing once. The entry originates in a study of T cell responses to AZD1222 COVID-19 vaccine. The study's findings and limits: Clonal diversity may have been underestimated, and the donors were mostly white British, with more females than males. Within unmutated variant regions lay the reported targets of nearly half of spike-specific TCRs. Spike-specific TCR breadth and depth rose after two AZD1222 doses. Seropositive AZD1222 recipients at baseline numbered only six or seven.

The rearrangement uses TRBV9 and TRBJ2-7; 8 nucleotides agree with TRBD1. This TCR came from an adult in good health. The sample here was peripheral blood, taken on day 0 of AZD1222 vaccination. DNA of the CDR3: TGTGCCAGCAGTGGAACAGGGGGGAGAAAATACGAGCAGTACTTC. Residues: CASSGTGGRKYEQYF.